The entry that follows covers one T cell receptor (beta chain) sequence. PCR amplification relied on 60 Vbeta primers (plus 13 Jbeta primers). Method: immunoSEQ multiplex PCR; TCRdb's copy keeps in-frame clones and lacks some. The sample contains 74,000 or so clones, around four fifths of which appear only once. The sample belongs to a study of cytomegalovirus exposure and HLA in healthy donors. CDR1 and CDR2 from the germline V gene are SGDLS and YYNGEE. The length of the CDR3 is 16 residues. The ends were cut back, 4 bases at V and 3 bases at J, with 20 bases in the middle. The source material was PBMCs. The sequence was collected from a man aged 50-60 years in good health and CMV-seropositive. The chain is built from TRBV9 and TRBJ2-7, with D tentatively TRBD1 (7 bases). This CDR3 reads CASSPHWTGGDYEQYF. The CDR3 coding sequence is TGTGCCAGCAGCCCCCACTGGACAGGAGGGGACTACGAGCAGTACTTC.